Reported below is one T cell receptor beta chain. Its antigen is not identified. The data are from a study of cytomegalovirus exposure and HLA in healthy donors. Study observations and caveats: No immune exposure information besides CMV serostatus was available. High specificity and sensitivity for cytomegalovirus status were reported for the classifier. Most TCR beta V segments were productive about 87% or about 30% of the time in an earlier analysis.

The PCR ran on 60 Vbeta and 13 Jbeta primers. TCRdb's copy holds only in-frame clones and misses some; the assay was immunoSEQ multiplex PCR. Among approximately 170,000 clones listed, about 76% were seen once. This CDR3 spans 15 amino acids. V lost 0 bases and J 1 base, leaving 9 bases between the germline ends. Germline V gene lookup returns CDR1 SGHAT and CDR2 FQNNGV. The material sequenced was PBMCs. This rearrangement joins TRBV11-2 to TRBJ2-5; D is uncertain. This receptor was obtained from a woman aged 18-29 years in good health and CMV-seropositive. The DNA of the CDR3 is TGTGCCAGCAGCTTAGATACAGCCTTCCAAGAGACCCAGTACTTC. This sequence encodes CASSLDTAFQETQYF.